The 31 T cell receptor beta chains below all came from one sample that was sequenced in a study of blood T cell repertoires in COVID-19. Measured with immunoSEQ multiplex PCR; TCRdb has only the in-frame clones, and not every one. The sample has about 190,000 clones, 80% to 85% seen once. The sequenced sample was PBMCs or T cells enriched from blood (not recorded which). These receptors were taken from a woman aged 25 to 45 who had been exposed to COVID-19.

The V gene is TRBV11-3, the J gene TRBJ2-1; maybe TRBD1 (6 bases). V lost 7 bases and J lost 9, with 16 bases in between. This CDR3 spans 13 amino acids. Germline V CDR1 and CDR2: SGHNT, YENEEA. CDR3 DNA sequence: TGTGCCAGCAAGGAGGATGGGGGCAGTGAGCAGTTCTTC. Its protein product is CASKEDGGSEQFF.

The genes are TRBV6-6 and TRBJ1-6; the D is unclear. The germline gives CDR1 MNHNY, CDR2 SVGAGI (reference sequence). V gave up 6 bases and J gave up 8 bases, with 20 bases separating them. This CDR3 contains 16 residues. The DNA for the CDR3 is TGTGCCAGCAGCCCTCAAAACGCTCAGATGGATTCACCCCTCCACTTT. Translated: CASSPQNAQMDSPLHF.

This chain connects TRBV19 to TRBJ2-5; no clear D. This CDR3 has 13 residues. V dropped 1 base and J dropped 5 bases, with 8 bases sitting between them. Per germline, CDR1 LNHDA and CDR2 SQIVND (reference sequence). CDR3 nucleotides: TGTGCCAGTAGTATAGCGGGTGGGGAGACCCAGTACTTC. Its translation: CASSIAGGETQYF.

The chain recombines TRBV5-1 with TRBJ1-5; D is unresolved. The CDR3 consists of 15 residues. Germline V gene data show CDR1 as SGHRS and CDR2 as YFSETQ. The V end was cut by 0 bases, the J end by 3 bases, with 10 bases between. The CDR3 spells CASSLGPTSNQPQHF. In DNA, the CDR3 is TGCGCCAGCAGCTTGGGGCCAACCTCCAATCAGCCCCAGCATTTT.

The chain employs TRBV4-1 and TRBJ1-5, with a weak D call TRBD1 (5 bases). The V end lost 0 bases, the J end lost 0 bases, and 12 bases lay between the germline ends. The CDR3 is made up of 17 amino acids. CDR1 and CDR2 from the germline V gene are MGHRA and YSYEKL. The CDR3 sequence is CASSQEGGAHSNQPQHF. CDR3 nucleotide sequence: TGCGCCAGCAGCCAAGAGGGCGGGGCTCATAGCAATCAGCCCCAGCATTTT.

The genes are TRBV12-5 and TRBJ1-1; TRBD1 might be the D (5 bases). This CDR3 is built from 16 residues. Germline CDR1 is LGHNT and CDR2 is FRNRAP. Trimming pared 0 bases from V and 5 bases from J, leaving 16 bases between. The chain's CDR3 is CASGLVPTAGLTEAFF. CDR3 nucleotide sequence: TGTGCTAGTGGTTTGGTACCCACAGCAGGGCTTACTGAAGCTTTCTTT.

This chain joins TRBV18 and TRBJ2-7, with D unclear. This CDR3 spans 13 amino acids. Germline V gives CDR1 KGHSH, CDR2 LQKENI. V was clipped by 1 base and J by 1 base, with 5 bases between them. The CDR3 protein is CASSPLTSYEQYF. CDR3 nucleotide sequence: TGTGCCAGCTCACCACTCACTTCCTACGAGCAGTACTTC.

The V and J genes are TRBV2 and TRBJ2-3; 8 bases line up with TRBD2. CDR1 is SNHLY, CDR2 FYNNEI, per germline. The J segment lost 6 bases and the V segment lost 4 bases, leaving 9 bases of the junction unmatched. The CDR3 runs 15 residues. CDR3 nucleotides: TGTGCCAGCAGTGGGGCGGGGGGTTTAAAGGATACGCAGTATTTT. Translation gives CASSGAGGLKDTQYF. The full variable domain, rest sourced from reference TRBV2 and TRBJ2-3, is EPEVTQTPSHQVTQMGQEVILRCVPISNHLYFYWYRQILGQKVEFLVSFYNNEISEKSEIFDDQFSVERPDGSNFTLKIRSTKLEDSAMYFCASSGAGGLKDTQYFGPGTRLTVL.

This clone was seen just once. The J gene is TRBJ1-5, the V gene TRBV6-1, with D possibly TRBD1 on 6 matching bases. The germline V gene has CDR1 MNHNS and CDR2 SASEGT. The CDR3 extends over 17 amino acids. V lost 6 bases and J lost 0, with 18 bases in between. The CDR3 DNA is TGTGCCAGCAGCGAACTCGGGACAACTGATAGCAATCAGCCCCAGCATTTT. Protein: CASSELGTTDSNQPQHF.

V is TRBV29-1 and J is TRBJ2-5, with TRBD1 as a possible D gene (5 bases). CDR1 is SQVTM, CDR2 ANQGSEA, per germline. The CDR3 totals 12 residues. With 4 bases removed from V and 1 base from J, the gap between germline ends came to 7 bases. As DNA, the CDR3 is TGCAGCGTTGGGCAGGGCCAAGAGACCCAGTACTTC. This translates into CSVGQGQETQYF.

CDR3 sequence reads: CASSPNMNTEAFF. In DNA form, the CDR3 reads TGTGCCAGCAGCCCGAACATGAACACTGAAGCTTTCTTT. The chain uses TRBV9 and TRBJ1-1; D gene unclear. Germline-derived CDR1 and CDR2 are SGDLS and YYNGEE. This CDR3 comprises 13 residues. The V end lost 4 bases, the J end lost 0 bases, and 7 bases lay between the germline ends.

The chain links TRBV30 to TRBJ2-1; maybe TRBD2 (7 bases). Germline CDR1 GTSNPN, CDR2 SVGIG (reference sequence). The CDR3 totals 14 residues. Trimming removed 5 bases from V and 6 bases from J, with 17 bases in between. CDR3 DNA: TGTGCCTGGTGCCGGGCGGGGGCTCTCAATGAGCAGTTCTTC. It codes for CAWCRAGALNEQFF.

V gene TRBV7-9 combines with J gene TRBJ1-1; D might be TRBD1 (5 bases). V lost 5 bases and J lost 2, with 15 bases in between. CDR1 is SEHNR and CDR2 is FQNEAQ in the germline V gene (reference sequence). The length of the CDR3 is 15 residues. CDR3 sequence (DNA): TGTGCCAGCAGCCATCAGGGCGATCTAAACACTGAAGCTTTCTTT. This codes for CASSHQGDLNTEAFF.

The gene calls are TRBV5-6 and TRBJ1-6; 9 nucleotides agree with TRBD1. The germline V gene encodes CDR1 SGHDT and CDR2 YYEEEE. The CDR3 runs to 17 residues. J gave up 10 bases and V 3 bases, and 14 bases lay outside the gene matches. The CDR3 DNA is TGTGCCAGCAGCTCCGGGACAGGGACTTCTTCACGCTCACCCCTCCACTTT. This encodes CASSSGTGTSSRSPLHF. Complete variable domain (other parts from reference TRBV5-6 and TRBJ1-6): DAGVTQSPTHLIKTRGQQVTLRCSPKSGHDTVSWYQQALGQGPQFIFQYYEEEERQRGNFPDRFSGHQFPNYSSELNVNALLLGDSALYLCASSSGTGTSSRSPLHFGNGTRLTVT.

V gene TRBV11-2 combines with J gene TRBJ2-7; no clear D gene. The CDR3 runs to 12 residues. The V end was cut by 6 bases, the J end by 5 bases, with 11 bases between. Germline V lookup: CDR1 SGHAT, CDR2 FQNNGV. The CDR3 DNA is TGTGCCAGCAGTTTCAGCGTGGACGAGCAGTACTTC. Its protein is CASSFSVDEQYF. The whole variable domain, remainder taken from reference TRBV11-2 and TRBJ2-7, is EAGVAQSPRYKIIEKRQSVAFWCNPISGHATLYWYQQILGQGPKLLIQFQNNGVVDDSQLPKDRFSAERLKGVDSTLKIQPAKLEDSAVYLCASSFSVDEQYFGPGTRLTVT.

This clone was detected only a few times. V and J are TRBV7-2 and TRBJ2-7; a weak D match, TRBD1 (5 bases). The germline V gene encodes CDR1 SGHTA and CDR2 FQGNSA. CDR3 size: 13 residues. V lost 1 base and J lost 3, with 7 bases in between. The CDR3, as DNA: TGTGCCAGCAGCTTAGGGGGCCTCTACGAGCAGTACTTC. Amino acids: CASSLGGLYEQYF.

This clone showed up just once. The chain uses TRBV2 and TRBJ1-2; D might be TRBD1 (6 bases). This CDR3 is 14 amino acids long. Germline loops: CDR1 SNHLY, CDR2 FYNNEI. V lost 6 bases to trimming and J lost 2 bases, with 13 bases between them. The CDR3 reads CASRRDGQNYGYTF. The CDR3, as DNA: TGTGCCAGCAGACGAGACGGACAGAACTATGGCTACACCTTC.

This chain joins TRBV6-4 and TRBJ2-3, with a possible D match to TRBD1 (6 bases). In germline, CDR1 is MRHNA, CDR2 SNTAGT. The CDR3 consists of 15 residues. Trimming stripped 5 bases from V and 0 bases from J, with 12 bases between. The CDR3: CASSLQGSSTDTQYF. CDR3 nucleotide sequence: TGTGCCAGCAGTTTACAGGGATCAAGCACAGATACGCAGTATTTT.

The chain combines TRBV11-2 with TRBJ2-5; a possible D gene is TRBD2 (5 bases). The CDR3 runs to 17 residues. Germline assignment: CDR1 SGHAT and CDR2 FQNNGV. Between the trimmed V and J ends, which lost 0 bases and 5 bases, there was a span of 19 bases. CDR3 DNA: TGTGCCAGCAGCTTAGATTTCGGGCGGGCCTTGGGGGAGACCCAGTACTTC. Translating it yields CASSLDFGRALGETQYF.

This CDR3 is CASNLDRDKKIQHF. CDR3 nucleotide sequence: TGTGCCAGTAACTTAGACCGGGACAAAAAAATCCAGCATTTT. The gene calls are TRBV19 and TRBJ1-5, with D possibly TRBD1 on 6 matching bases. With 7 bases removed from V and 12 bases from J, the gap between germline ends came to 22 bases. CDR3 length: 14 amino acids. Germline V lookup: CDR1 LNHDA, CDR2 SQIVND (reference sequence).

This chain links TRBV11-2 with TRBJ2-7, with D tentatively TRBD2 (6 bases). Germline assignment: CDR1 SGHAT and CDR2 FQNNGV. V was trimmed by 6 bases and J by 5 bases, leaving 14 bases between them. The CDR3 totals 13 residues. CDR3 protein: CASSPAGGDEQYF. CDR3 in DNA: TGTGCCAGCAGTCCCGCCGGCGGGGACGAGCAGTACTTC.

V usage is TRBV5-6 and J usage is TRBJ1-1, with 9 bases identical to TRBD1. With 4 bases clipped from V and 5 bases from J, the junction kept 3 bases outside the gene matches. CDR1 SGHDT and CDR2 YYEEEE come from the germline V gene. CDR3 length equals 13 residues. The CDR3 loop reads CASSNRGRTEAFF. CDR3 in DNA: TGTGCCAGCAGCAACAGGGGGCGGACTGAAGCTTTCTTT.

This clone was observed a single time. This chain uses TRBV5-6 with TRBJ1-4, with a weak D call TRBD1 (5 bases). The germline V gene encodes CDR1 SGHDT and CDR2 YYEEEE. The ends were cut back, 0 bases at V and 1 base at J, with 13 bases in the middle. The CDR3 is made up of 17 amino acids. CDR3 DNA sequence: TGTGCCAGCAGCTTGGATCGGGCCGGGGGAACTAATGAAAAACTGTTTTTT. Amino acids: CASSLDRAGGTNEKLFF.

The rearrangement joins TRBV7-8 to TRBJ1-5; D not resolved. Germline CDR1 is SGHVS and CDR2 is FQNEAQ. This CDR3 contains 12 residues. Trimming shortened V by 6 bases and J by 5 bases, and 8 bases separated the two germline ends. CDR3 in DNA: TGTGCCAGCAGTACACCGTATCAGCCCCAGCATTTT. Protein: CASSTPYQPQHF.

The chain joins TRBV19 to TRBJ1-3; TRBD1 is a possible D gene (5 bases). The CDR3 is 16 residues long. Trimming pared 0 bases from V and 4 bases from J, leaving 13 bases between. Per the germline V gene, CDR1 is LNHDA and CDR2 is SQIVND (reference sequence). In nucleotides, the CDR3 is TGTGCCAGTAGTATAGATGGGGCCTTGAACGGAAACACCATATATTTT. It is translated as CASSIDGALNGNTIYF.

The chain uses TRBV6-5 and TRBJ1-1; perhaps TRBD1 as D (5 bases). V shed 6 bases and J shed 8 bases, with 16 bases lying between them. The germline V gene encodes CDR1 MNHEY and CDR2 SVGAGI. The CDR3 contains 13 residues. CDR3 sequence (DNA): TGTGCCAGCAGCCTGGGACTCTCAGGGGAAGCTTTCTTT. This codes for CASSLGLSGEAFF.

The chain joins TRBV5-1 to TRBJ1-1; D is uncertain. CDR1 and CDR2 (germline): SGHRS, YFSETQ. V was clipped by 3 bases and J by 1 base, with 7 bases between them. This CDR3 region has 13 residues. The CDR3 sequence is CASSYTANTEAFF. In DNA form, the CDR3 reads TGCGCCAGCAGCTATACAGCGAACACTGAAGCTTTCTTT.

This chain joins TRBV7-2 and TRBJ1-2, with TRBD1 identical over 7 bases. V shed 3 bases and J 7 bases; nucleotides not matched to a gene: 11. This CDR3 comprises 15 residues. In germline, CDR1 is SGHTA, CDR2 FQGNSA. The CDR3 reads CASSFTEDRVGGYTF. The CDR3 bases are TGTGCCAGCAGCTTCACCGAAGACAGGGTTGGTGGCTACACCTTC.

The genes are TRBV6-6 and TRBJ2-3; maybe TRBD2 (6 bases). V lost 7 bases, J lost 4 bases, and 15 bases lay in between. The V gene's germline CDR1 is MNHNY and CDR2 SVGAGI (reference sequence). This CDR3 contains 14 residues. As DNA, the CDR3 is TGTGCCAGCAACAGACTAGAAAAAGCAGATACGCAGTATTTT. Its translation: CASNRLEKADTQYF.

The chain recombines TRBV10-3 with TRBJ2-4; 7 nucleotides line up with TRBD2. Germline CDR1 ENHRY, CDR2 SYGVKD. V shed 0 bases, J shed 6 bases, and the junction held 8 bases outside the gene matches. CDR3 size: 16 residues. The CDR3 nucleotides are TGTGCCATCAGTGAGTCGCGGCCTGGGGAGGGAAACATTCAGTACTTC. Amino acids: CAISESRPGEGNIQYF.

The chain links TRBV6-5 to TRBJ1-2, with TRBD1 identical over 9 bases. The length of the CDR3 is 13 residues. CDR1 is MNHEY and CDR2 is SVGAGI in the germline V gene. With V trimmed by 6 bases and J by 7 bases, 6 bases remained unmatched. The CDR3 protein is CASSSGTGLGYTF. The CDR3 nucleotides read TGTGCCAGCAGCTCCGGGACAGGGCTTGGCTACACCTTC.